Listed below are T cell receptor beta chains from one sample, sequenced in a study of blood T cell repertoires in COVID-19. Using immunoSEQ multiplex PCR, the repertoire was profiled, and TCRdb retains in-frame clones only, with some absent. The data contain approximately 390,000 clones, approximately 87% of them seen just once; the ten biggest clones take up 2.3%. The material sequenced was peripheral blood. The receptors were sampled from a woman aged 60-75 years with COVID-19, enrolled during active disease. Both conserved end residues are part of each CDR3. Each record gives: J gene, D gene, clone size, V gene, CDR3 protein, CDR3 DNA. A D gene is named only where the DNA matches it firmly. Some rows mark clone size as missing; the rest say once, few, many or name a class of expanded clone.

TRBJ2-6,-,once,TRBV6-5,CAASDRRAGANVLTF,TGTGCCGCATCGGACCGGAGGGCTGGGGCCAACGTCCTGACTTTC
TRBJ1-4,TRBD1,-,TRBV5-1,CASSWDREPNEKLFF,TGCGCCAGCAGCTGGGACAGGGAGCCAAATGAAAAACTGTTTTTT
TRBJ1-4,-,once,TRBV7-8,CASSSGTTGGYEKLFF,TGTGCCAGCAGCTCCGGGACAACGGGAGGTTATGAAAAACTGTTTTTT
TRBJ1-5,-,-,TRBV30,CAWSLHNLQPQHF,TGTGCCTGGAGTTTGCACAACCTGCAGCCCCAGCATTTT
TRBJ1-4,-,-,TRBV10-3,CAISESFPERERDEKLFF,TGTGCCATCAGTGAGTCATTTCCGGAACGGGAGAGGGATGAAAAACTGTTTTTT
TRBJ1-2,TRBD1,-,TRBV2,CASQGGSRDGYTF,TGTGCCAGCCAAGGGGGCAGCAGGGATGGCTACACCTTC
TRBJ1-5,-,-,TRBV18,CASSPGTSSYYSNQPQHF,TGTGCCAGCTCACCGGGGACATCCTCTTACTATAGCAATCAGCCCCAGCATTTT
TRBJ2-2,TRBD2,few,TRBV7-3,CASSLFPSGNTGELFF,TGTGCCAGCAGCTTATTTCCTAGCGGGAACACCGGGGAGCTGTTTTTT
TRBJ2-5,-,-,TRBV7-9,CASSLGVSRGETQYF,TGTGCCAGCAGCTTAGGGGTCTCCCGCGGGGAGACCCAGTACTTC
TRBJ2-1,TRBD2,-,TRBV7-9,CASSPGSGGALYNEQFF,TGTGCCAGCAGCCCCGGTAGCGGGGGGGCCCTTTACAATGAGCAGTTCTTC
TRBJ1-1,TRBD1,-,TRBV30,CAADTGDTEAFF,TGTGCCGCGGATACAGGGGACACTGAAGCTTTCTTT
TRBJ1-5,-,-,TRBV5-8,CASSPTDRIRQPQHF,TGTGCCAGCAGCCCGACCGACAGGATTCGTCAGCCCCAGCATTTT
TRBJ1-1,-,-,TRBV18,CASSPGKGTEAFF,TGTGCCAGCTCACCAGGGAAGGGGACTGAAGCTTTCTTT
TRBJ2-1,TRBD1,-,TRBV5-6,CASSPGTVRNEQFF,TGTGCCAGCAGCCCGGGGACAGTACGGAATGAGCAGTTCTTC
TRBJ1-2,TRBD1,few,TRBV15,CATSREVEGGHAYTF,TGTGCCACCAGCAGAGAGGTTGAAGGGGGCCATGCTTACACCTTC
TRBJ1-2,-,-,TRBV5-1,CASSRGTPLAGGYTF,TGCGCCAGCAGCCGCGGGACCCCCCTCGCGGGTGGCTACACCTTC
TRBJ2-5,-,-,TRBV6-5,CASSYGRGETQYF,TGTGCCAGCAGTTACGGCAGGGGTGAGACCCAGTACTTC
TRBJ1-3,-,-,TRBV7-5,CVRSVLAMDSHGNTIYF,TGTGTCAGAAGCGTATTAGCCATGGACAGCCATGGAAACACCATATATTTT
TRBJ1-2,-,-,TRBV25-1,CASSEDSRGYGYTF,TGTGCCAGCAGTGAGGATAGCAGGGGCTATGGCTACACCTTC
TRBJ2-7,-,-,TRBV6-5,CASSYSSGGGRGEQYF,TGTGCCAGCAGTTACTCGAGTGGGGGCGGAAGAGGCGAGCAGTACTTC
TRBJ1-5,-,-,TRBV18,CASSPQASPGQPQHF,TGTGCCAGCTCACCACAGGCGTCCCCGGGACAGCCCCAGCATTTT
TRBJ2-2,-,-,TRBV19,CASQARTGELFF,TGTGCCAGTCAAGCCCGTACCGGGGAGCTGTTTTTT
TRBJ2-6,-,once,TRBV24-1,CATSAPSGVGANVLTF,TGTGCCACCAGTGCCCCCTCAGGGGTTGGGGCCAACGTCCTGACTTTC
TRBJ1-1,TRBD1,-,TRBV3-1/TRBV3-2,CASRPTGGNTEAFF,TGTGCCAGCAGACCGACAGGGGGCAACACTGAAGCTTTCTTT
TRBJ2-1,TRBD2,-,TRBV19,CASSVRGSPSGAPDEQFF,TGTGCCAGTAGTGTCCGGGGTTCGCCTAGCGGGGCGCCCGATGAGCAGTTCTTC
TRBJ1-1,-,-,TRBV13,CASSPTTDNTEAFF,TGTGCCAGCAGCCCAACGACAGACAACACTGAAGCTTTCTTT
TRBJ1-6,-,-,TRBV6-1,CASSVIGVSSYNSPLHF,TGTGCCAGCAGTGTAATAGGAGTTAGCTCCTATAATTCACCCCTCCACTTT
TRBJ2-7,-,-,TRBV21-1,CASSKVRCSYEQYF,TGTGCCAGCAGCAAAGTGAGGTGTTCCTACGAGCAGTACTTC
TRBJ2-5,TRBD1,-,TRBV5-4,CASSNPGQEETQYF,TGTGCCAGCAGCAACCCGGGACAGGAAGAGACCCAGTACTTC
TRBJ1-4,TRBD1,-,TRBV10-3,CAISVDRGGEKLFF,TGTGCCATCAGTGTTGACAGGGGGGGTGAAAAACTGTTTTTT
TRBJ2-3,-,-,TRBV7-2,CASSLARTGTDTQYF,TGTGCCAGCAGCTTAGCCAGGACAGGCACAGATACGCAGTATTTT
TRBJ2-2,-,-,TRBV2,CASRRDRTGELFF,TGTGCCAGCAGGAGAGACAGAACCGGGGAGCTGTTTTTT
TRBJ2-5,TRBD1,-,TRBV24-1,CATSTGGRETQYF,TGTGCCACCTCGACAGGGGGACGTGAGACCCAGTACTTC
TRBJ2-3,TRBD2,-,TRBV18,CASSPLSASGVSDTQYF,TGTGCCAGCTCACCACTTTCTGCTAGCGGGGTCTCAGATACGCAGTATTTT
TRBJ2-3,TRBD1,once,TRBV18,CASSPGQGGTDTQYF,TGTGCCAGCTCACCGGGACAGGGGGGCACAGATACGCAGTATTTT
TRBJ2-3,-,-,TRBV11-2,CASSLDGNTQYF,TGTGCCAGCAGCTTAGATGGCAATACGCAGTATTTT
TRBJ1-2,-,-,TRBV5-4,CASSLGGSRANYGYTF,TGTGCCAGCAGCTTGGGAGGGTCAAGAGCTAACTATGGCTACACCTTC
TRBJ2-7,-,-,TRBV30,CAWSKQDRRGYEQYF,TGTGCCTGGAGTAAGCAGGACAGGAGGGGGTACGAGCAGTACTTC
TRBJ1-1,-,-,TRBV5-1,CASSLVGLGDTEAFF,TGCGCCAGCAGCTTGGTGGGCCTCGGTGACACTGAAGCTTTCTTT
TRBJ1-1,-,-,TRBV18,CASSPVPGDTEAFF,TGTGCCAGCTCACCAGTACCCGGGGACACTGAAGCTTTCTTT
TRBJ1-3,-,once,TRBV6-5,CASRQDRASGNTIYF,TGTGCCAGCAGACAGGACAGAGCCTCTGGAAACACCATATATTTT
TRBJ2-7,TRBD2,once,TRBV3-1/TRBV3-2,CASRLAGGRSYEQYF,TGTGCCAGCAGATTAGCGGGGGGGCGGTCCTACGAGCAGTACTTC
TRBJ1-6,-,-,TRBV7-2,CASSSQGYNSPLHF,TGTGCCAGCAGCTCCCAGGGCTATAATTCACCCCTCCACTTT
TRBJ1-1,-,-,TRBV19,CASSRSGGHYTNTEAFF,TGTGCCAGTAGCCGGAGTGGGGGCCATTATACGAACACTGAAGCTTTCTTT
TRBJ1-5,TRBD1,once,TRBV5-1,CASSSGQGNQPQHF,TGCGCCAGCAGCAGTGGACAGGGCAATCAGCCCCAGCATTTT
TRBJ2-3,-,-,TRBV7-7,CASSSRGTDTQYF,TGTGCCAGCAGCTCGCGGGGCACAGATACGCAGTATTTT
TRBJ1-6,-,-,TRBV5-4,CASSPGTPYSPLHF,TGTGCCAGCAGTCCCGGGACACCCTATTCACCCCTCCACTTT
TRBJ2-7,-,-,TRBV5-1,CASSLAGQGREQYF,TGCGCCAGCAGCTTGGCCGGGCAGGGAAGGGAGCAGTACTTC
TRBJ1-1,TRBD1,-,TRBV5-1,CASSGKDTGDFEAFF,TGCGCCAGCAGCGGCAAAGATACAGGGGACTTCGAAGCTTTCTTT